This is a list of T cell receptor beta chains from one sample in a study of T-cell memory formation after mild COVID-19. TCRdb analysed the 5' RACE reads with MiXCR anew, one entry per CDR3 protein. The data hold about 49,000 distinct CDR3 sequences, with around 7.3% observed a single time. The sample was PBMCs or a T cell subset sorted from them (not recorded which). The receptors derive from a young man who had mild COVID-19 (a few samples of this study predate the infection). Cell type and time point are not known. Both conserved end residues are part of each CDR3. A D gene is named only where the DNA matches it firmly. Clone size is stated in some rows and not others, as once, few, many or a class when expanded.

TGTGCCAGCAGCGTAGCCCAGGGACTAGCTGGCTCCTACAATGAGCAGTTCTTC	CASSVAQGLAGSYNEQFF	TRBV9	NA	TRBJ2-1	TRBD2
TGTGCCTGGAGTTTGCCCGGGCCCCACGAGCAGTACTTC	CAWSLPGPHEQYF	TRBV30	NA	TRBJ2-7	NA
TGTACCAGCAGCTCAGCCAGGGGGCCTAATGAAAAACTGTTTTTT	CTSSSARGPNEKLFF	TRBV7-9	NA	TRBJ1-4	TRBD1
TGCGCCAGCAGCGTGTTACAGGGGAACACTGAAGCTTTCTTT	CASSVLQGNTEAFF	TRBV5-1	few	TRBJ1-1	NA
TGTGCCAGTATGCGCGGGGGCACTGAAGCTTTCTTT	CASMRGGTEAFF	TRBV19	NA	TRBJ1-1	NA
TGTGCCAGCAGCTTTCGGGGGAATGGAAACACCATATATTTT	CASSFRGNGNTIYF	TRBV7-2	NA	TRBJ1-3	NA
TGTCGAGCGTCTGGACCTGCTAACTATGGCTACACCTTC	CRASGPANYGYTF	TRBV6-2/TRBV6-3	few	TRBJ1-2	NA
TGTGCCAGCAGTTTGGACTCAATCGGGGGCCCTCGGCGTGGCTACACCTTC	CASSLDSIGGPRRGYTF	TRBV6-1	NA	TRBJ1-2	NA
TGCAGTGCTAGAGTTCCACGGGGCGGGCATCAGCCCCAGCATTTT	CSARVPRGGHQPQHF	TRBV20-1	NA	TRBJ1-5	NA
TGTGCCAGTGAGGGGGTCAATCAGCCCCAGCATTTT	CASEGVNQPQHF	TRBV19	NA	TRBJ1-5	NA
TGTGCCAGCAGTGAAGCTTCAGATACGCAGTACTTT	CASSEASDTQYF	TRBV2	NA	TRBJ2-3	NA
TGTGCCAGCAGCCAGCAGGGACAGAGGGGGGAAAAACTGTTTTTT	CASSQQGQRGEKLFF	TRBV27	few	TRBJ1-4	TRBD1
TGTGCCACCAGCAGAGCGAGGGTAGAAGGGACCCAGTACTTC	CATSRARVEGTQYF	TRBV15	many	TRBJ2-5	NA
TGTGCCAGCACCCGGGACAGCCAAGAGACCCAGTACTTC	CASTRDSQETQYF	TRBV6-2/TRBV6-3	NA	TRBJ2-5	TRBD1
TGTGCCTGGAGTGTATCAGGGGTGAACACTGAAGCTTTCTTT	CAWSVSGVNTEAFF	TRBV30	many	TRBJ1-1	NA
TGTGCCAGCAGTTTAACGTATGGGGAAGGTACCACTGAAGCTTTCTTT	CASSLTYGEGTTEAFF	TRBV6-5	few	TRBJ1-1	NA
TGTGCCAGTAGTCCGGGCACTCTAGCCAAAAACATTCAGTACTTC	CASSPGTLAKNIQYF	TRBV19	few	TRBJ2-4	NA
TGCGCCAGCAGCCCAGGGGTCTTGGGGAGAGGCACTGAAGCTTTCTTT	CASSPGVLGRGTEAFF	TRBV4-1	once	TRBJ1-1	NA
TGTGCCAGCAGCTTGGGACAGGGTTCGGGCAATCAGCCCCAGCATTTT	CASSLGQGSGNQPQHF	TRBV5-5	few	TRBJ1-5	TRBD1
TGTGCCAGCAGCTTGAACCCCACAGATACGCAGTATTTT	CASSLNPTDTQYF	TRBV7-6	many	TRBJ2-3	NA
TGCGCCAGCGGCAGGGGGCTGTCCAATGAGCAGTTCTTC	CASGRGLSNEQFF	TRBV5-1	NA	TRBJ2-1	TRBD1
TGCGCCAGCAGCCAAGTCGGAGCGGGGGGAAACAATGAGCAGTTCTTC	CASSQVGAGGNNEQFF	TRBV4-1	few	TRBJ2-1	TRBD2
TGTGCCAGCAGCCGAAGAGGTGGGGGACACACCGGGGAGCTGTTTTTT	CASSRRGGGHTGELFF	TRBV5-4	NA	TRBJ2-2	NA
TGTGCCACCAGCAGAGGGGCTAGCGGGGGAAGCACAGATACGCAGTATTTT	CATSRGASGGSTDTQYF	TRBV15	few	TRBJ2-3	TRBD2
TGTGCCAGCAGCTTACAGGGACAGGGCTACGAGCAGTACTTC	CASSLQGQGYEQYF	TRBV11-3	NA	TRBJ2-7	TRBD1
TGTGCCAGCAGCTTAAGAGCGGGGGGCCCTGGAAACACCATATATTTT	CASSLRAGGPGNTIYF	TRBV7-8	few	TRBJ1-3	NA
TGTGCCATCAGCAGCCGGGGCCGCTCCCTCTACAATGAGCAGTTCTTC	CAISSRGRSLYNEQFF	TRBV10-3	medium-sized	TRBJ2-1	NA
TGTGCCAGCGGGCTGGGGTCCTACGAGCAGTACTTC	CASGLGSYEQYF	TRBV5-5	NA	TRBJ2-7	NA
TGTGCCAGCAGTTTAGCGGTAGCAGGGGGTCGCAATGAGCAGTTCTTC	CASSLAVAGGRNEQFF	TRBV12-3/TRBV12-4	few	TRBJ2-1	TRBD1
TGTGCCAGCAGCTTAACCAGCGGGGGGCCAAAAGAGACCCAGTACTTC	CASSLTSGGPKETQYF	TRBV11-2	NA	TRBJ2-5	TRBD2
TGTGCCAGCAGCGGAAGGGGCCTCACAGATACGCAGTATTTT	CASSGRGLTDTQYF	TRBV7-2	few	TRBJ2-3	NA
TGTGCCAGCAGCCAGGGCTCGGGATATGAAAAACTGTTTTTT	CASSQGSGYEKLFF	TRBV7-8	many	TRBJ1-4	NA
TGTGCCACCAGCAGAGAAATAGGACAGGGGGAGGATCAGTACTTC	CATSREIGQGEDQYF	TRBV15	NA	TRBJ2-4	TRBD1
TGTGCCAGCAGCTTCACGGGGGGTGGGATTGAGCAGTTCTTC	CASSFTGGGIEQFF	TRBV7-2	many	TRBJ2-1	TRBD2
TGTGCCAGCAGCTTAGTAGGGGTCCGAGATACGCAGTATTTT	CASSLVGVRDTQYF	TRBV7-3	many	TRBJ2-3	NA
TGTGCCAGCGGGACTAGCGTCCCTCCCGGGAATGAGCAGTTCTTC	CASGTSVPPGNEQFF	TRBV4-2	few	TRBJ2-1	TRBD2
TGTGCCAGCAGCCTATCCCGTGGGGCCACAGATACGCAGTATTTT	CASSLSRGATDTQYF	TRBV3-1	NA	TRBJ2-3	NA
TGTGCCAGCAGGGAAGGGACAGGGGCTGGAAACACCATATATTTT	CASREGTGAGNTIYF	TRBV12-3/TRBV12-4	many	TRBJ1-3	TRBD1
TGCGCCAGCAGCCATCCGGGCGCGAACACTGAAGCTTTCTTT	CASSHPGANTEAFF	TRBV4-1	few	TRBJ1-1	NA
TGCAGCGTCTGGACAGGGGCTGAGACCCAGTACTTC	CSVWTGAETQYF	TRBV29-1	NA	TRBJ2-5	TRBD1
TGCGCCAGCAGCCAAGATTTGCAGCGGGGAGCTTTCTTT	CASSQDLQRGAFF	TRBV4-1	NA	TRBJ1-1	NA